The present T cell receptor beta chain was sequenced within a study of T cells in lung cancer brain metastases. Study as a whole: No interval therapy was given to about 90% of the roughly 20 patients. Median interval between primary and brain metastasis specimen acquisition was roughly 360 days. Study findings and constraints: Brain metastases had fewer unique productive clones than primaries (median around 1,500 versus 4,400).

Marked H&E slides guided macrodissection of tumor areas from several unstained, deparaffinized approximately 10 um sections. This table comes from immunoSEQ multiplex PCR, and its TCRdb copy is limited to in-frame clones, with some not included. The sample lists 2,000 to 2,500 clones; just under 95% were seen once. CDR1 is SGHDT, CDR2 YYEEEE, per germline. The ends were cut back, 0 bases at V and 0 bases at J, with 4 bases in the middle. The CDR3 consists of 14 residues. Regarding this clone: Its target is unknown.

This receptor was identified in a woman in her thirties with non-small cell lung cancer. The rearrangement uses TRBV5-6 and TRBJ1-5; D gene ambiguous. Sequences were obtained from tumor tissue from the primary lung tumor. CDR3: CASSLGPSNQPQHF. The CDR3 nucleotides are TGTGCCAGCAGCTTGGGGCCTAGCAATCAGCCCCAGCATTTT. The complete variable domain, with remaining parts taken from reference TRBV5-6 and TRBJ1-5, reads DAGVTQSPTHLIKTRGQQVTLRCSPKSGHDTVSWYQQALGQGPQFIFQYYEEEERQRGNFPDRFSGHQFPNYSSELNVNALLLGDSALYLCASSLGPSNQPQHFGDGTRLSIL.